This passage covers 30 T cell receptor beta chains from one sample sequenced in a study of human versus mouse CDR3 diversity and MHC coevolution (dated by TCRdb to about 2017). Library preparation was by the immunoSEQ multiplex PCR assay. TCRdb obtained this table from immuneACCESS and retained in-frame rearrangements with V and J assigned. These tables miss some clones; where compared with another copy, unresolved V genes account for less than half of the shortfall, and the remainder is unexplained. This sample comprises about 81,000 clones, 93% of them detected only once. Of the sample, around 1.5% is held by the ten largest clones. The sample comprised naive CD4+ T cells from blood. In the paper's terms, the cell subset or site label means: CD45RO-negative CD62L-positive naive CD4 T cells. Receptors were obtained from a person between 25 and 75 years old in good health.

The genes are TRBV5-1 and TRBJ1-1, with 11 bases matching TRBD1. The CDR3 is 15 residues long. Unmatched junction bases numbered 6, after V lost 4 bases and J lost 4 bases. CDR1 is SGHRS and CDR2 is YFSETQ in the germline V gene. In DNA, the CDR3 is TGCGCCAGCAGCCAAGGGGGGACAGGGGGCACTGAAGCTTTCTTT. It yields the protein CASSQGGTGGTEAFF.

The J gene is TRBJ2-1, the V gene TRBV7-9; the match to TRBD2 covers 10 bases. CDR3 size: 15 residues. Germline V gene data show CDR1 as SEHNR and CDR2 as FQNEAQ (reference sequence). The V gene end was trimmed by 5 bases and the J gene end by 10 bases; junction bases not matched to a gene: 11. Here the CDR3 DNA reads TGTGCCAGCAGCATCCTAGCGGGGGAGGCCGGGGAGCAGTTCTTC. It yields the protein CASSILAGEAGEQFF. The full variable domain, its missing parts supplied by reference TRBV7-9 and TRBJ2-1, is DTGVSQNPRHKITKRGQNVTFRCDPISEHNRLYWYRQTLGQGPEFLTYFQNEAQLEKSRLLSDRFSAERPKGSFSTLEIQRTEQGDSAMYLCASSILAGEAGEQFFGPGTRLTVL.

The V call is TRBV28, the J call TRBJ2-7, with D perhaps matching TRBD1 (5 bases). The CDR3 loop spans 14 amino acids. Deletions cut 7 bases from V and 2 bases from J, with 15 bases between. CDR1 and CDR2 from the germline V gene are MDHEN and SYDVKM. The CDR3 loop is CASTLGAVAYEQYF. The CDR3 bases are TGTGCCAGCACCCTAGGGGCAGTGGCCTACGAGCAGTACTTC. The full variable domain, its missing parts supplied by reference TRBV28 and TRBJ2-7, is DVKVTQSSRYLVKRTGEKVFLECVQDMDHENMFWYRQDPGLGLRLIYFSYDVKMKEKGDIPEGYSVSREKKERFSLILESASTNQTSMYLCASTLGAVAYEQYFGPGTRLTVT.

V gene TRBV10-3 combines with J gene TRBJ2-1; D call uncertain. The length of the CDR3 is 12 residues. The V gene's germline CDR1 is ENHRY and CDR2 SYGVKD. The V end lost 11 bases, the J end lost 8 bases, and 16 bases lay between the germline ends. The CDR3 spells CAVSFGADEQFF. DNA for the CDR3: TGTGCCGTTAGTTTCGGTGCCGATGAGCAGTTCTTC.

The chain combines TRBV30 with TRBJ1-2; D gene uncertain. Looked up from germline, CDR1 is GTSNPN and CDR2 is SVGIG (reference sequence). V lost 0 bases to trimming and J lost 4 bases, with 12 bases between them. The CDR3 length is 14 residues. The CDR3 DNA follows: TGTGCCTGGAGTGTCGGACTGCCCCTCTATGGCTACACCTTC. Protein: CAWSVGLPLYGYTF.

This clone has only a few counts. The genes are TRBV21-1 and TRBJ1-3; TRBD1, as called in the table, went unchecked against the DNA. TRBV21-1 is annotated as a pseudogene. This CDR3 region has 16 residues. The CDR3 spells CASSAPPGGLGNTIYF. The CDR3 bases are TGTGCCAGCAGCGCCCCGCCAGGGGGCCTTGGAAACACCATATATTTT.

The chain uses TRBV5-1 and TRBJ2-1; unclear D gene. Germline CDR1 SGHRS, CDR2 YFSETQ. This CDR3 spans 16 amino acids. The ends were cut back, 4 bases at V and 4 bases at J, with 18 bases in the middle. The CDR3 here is CASSLLRATLYNEQFF. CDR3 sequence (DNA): TGCGCCAGCAGCCTGTTAAGAGCTACCCTTTACAATGAGCAGTTCTTC.

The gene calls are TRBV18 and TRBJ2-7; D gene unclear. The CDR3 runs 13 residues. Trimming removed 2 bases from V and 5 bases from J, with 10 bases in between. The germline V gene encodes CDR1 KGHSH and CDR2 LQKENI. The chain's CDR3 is CASSPRSGDEQYF. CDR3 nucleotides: TGTGCCAGCTCACCAAGATCAGGTGACGAGCAGTACTTC. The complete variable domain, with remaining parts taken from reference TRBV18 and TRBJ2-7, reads NAGVMQNPRHLVRRRGQEARLRCSPMKGHSHVYWYRQLPEEGLKFMVYLQKENIIDESGMPKERFSAEFPKEGPSILRIQQVVRGDSAAYFCASSPRSGDEQYFGPGTRLTVT.

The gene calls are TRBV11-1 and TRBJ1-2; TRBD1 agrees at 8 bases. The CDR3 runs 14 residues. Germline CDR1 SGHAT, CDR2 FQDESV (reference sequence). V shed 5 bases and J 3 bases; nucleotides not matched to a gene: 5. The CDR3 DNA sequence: TGTGCCAGCAGCCGACAGGGGTCTGACTATGGCTACACCTTC. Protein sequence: CASSRQGSDYGYTF.

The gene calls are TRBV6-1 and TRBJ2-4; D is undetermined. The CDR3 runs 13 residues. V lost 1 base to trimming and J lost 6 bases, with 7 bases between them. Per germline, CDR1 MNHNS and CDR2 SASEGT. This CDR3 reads CASSEDSRNIQYF. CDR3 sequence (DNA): TGTGCCAGCAGTGAAGACAGCCGAAACATTCAGTACTTC.

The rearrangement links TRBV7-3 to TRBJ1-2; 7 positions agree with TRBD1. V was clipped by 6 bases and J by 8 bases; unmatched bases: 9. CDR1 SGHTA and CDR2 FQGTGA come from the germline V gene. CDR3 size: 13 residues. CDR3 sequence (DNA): TGTGCCAGCAGTTATAGAGGGGGCAGGGGCTACACCTTC. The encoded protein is CASSYRGGRGYTF.

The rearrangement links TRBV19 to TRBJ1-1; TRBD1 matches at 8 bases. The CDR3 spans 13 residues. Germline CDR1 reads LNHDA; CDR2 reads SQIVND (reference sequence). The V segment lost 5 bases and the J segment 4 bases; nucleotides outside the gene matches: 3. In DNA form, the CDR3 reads TGTGCCAGTAGTCCAGACAGGGGCACTGAAGCTTTCTTT. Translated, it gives CASSPDRGTEAFF.

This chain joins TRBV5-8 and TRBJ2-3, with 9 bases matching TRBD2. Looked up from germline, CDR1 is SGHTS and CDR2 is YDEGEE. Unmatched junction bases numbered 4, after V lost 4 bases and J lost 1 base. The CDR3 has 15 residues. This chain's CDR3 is CASSPRTSGTDTQYF. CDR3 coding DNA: TGTGCCAGCAGCCCAAGGACTAGCGGCACAGATACGCAGTATTTT.

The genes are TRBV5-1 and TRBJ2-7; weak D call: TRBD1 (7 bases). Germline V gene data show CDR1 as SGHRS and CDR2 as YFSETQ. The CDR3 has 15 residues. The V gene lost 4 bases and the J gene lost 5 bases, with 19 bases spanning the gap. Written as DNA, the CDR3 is TGCGCCAGCAGCCCCGCGGACAGGAGGGGCGACGAGCAGTACTTC. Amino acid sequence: CASSPADRRGDEQYF.

For the CDR3, the DNA is TGCGCCAGCAGCTTGGGTGCAGGGGGAGGCGAGCAGTACTTC. Its translation: CASSLGAGGGEQYF. This sequence joins TRBV5-1 and TRBJ2-5, with a tentative D call TRBD1 (7 bases). TRBJ2-7 matches the DNA end more closely, so the J call is doubtful. The length of the CDR3 is 14 residues. The germline gives CDR1 SGHRS, CDR2 YFSETQ.

In nucleotides, the CDR3 is TGCAGCGTTGATCTTCCCGGGGCCCAGTACTTC. Its translation is CSVDLPGAQYF. The rearrangement joins TRBV29-1 to TRBJ2-5; D is perhaps TRBD2 (5 bases). Germline values: CDR1 SQVTM, CDR2 ANQGSEA. The CDR3 runs 11 residues. Between the trimmed V and J ends, which lost 3 bases and 9 bases, there was a span of 11 bases.

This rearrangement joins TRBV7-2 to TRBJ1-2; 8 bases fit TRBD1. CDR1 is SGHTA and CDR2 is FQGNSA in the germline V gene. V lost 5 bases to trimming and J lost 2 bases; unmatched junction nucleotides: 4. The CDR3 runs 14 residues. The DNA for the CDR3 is TGTGCCAGCAGCAAGGACAGGGACAACTATGGCTACACCTTC. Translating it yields CASSKDRDNYGYTF. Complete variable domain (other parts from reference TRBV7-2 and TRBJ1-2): GAGVSQSPSNKVTEKGKDVELRCDPISGHTALYWYRQSLGQGLEFLIYFQGNSAPDKSGLPSDRFSAERTGGSVSTLTIQRTQQEDSAVYLCASSKDRDNYGYTFGSGTRLTVV.

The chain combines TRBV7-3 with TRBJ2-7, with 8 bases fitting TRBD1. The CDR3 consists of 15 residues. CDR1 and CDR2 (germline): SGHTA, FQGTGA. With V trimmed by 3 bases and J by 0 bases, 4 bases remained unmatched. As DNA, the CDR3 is TGTGCCAGCAGCTTCGCGGGACAGGCCTCCTACGAGCAGTACTTC. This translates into CASSFAGQASYEQYF.

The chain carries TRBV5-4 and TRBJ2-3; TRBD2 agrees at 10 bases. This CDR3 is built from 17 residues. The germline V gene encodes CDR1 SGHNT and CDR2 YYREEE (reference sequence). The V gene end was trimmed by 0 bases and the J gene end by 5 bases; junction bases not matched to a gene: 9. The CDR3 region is CASSLEAGGPLGDTQYF. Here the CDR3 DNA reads TGTGCCAGCAGCTTGGAAGCGGGGGGGCCTTTAGGAGATACGCAGTATTTT.

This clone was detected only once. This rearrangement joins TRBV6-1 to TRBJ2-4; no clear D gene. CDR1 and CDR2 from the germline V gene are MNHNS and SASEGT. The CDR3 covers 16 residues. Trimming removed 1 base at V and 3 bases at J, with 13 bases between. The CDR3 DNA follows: TGTGCCAGCAGTGAAGTTACCTCCCGCGGCAAAAACATTCAGTACTTC. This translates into CASSEVTSRGKNIQYF.

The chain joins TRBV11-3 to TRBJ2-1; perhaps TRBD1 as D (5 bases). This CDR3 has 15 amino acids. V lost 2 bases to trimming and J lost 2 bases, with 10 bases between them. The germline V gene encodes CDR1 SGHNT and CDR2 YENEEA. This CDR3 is CASSLRSGTYNEQFF. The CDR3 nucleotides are TGTGCCAGCAGCTTAAGGTCAGGGACCTACAATGAGCAGTTCTTC.

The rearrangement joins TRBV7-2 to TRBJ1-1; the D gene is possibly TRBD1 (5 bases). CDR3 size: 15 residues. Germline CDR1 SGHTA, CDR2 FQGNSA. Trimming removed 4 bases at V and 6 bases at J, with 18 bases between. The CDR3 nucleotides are TGTGCCAGCAGCTCACAGATGGGGCAAATCTCTGAAGCTTTCTTT. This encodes CASSSQMGQISEAFF.

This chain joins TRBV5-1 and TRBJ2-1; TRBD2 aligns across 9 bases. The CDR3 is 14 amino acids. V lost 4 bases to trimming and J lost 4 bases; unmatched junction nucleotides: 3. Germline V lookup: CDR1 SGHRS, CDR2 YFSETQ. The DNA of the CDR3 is TGCGCCAGCAGCCCACTAGCGGGTTACAATGAGCAGTTCTTC. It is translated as CASSPLAGYNEQFF.

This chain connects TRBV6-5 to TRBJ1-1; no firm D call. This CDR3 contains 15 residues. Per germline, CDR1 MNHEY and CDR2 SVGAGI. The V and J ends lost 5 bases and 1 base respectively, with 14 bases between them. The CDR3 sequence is CASSPRTLRNTEAFF. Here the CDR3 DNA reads TGTGCCAGCAGTCCACGGACTTTAAGGAACACTGAAGCTTTCTTT.

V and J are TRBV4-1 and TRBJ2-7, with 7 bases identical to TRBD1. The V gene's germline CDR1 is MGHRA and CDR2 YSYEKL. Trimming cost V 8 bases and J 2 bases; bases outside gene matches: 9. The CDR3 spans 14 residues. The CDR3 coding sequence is TGCGCCAGCGGAGCACAGGGGCTAGCCTACGAGCAGTACTTC. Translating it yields CASGAQGLAYEQYF.

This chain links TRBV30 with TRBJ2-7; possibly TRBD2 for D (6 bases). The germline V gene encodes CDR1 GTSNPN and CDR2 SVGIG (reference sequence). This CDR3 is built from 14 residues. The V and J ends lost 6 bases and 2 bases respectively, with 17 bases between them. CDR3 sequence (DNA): TGTGCCTGCACCCTTGGCGGGACCGCCTACGAGCAGTACTTC. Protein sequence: CACTLGGTAYEQYF.

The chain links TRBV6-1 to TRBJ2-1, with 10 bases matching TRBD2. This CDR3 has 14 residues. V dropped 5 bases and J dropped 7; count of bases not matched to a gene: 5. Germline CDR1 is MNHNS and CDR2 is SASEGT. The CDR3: CASSLAGGWNEQFF. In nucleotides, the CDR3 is TGTGCCAGCAGTTTAGCGGGGGGCTGGAATGAGCAGTTCTTC.

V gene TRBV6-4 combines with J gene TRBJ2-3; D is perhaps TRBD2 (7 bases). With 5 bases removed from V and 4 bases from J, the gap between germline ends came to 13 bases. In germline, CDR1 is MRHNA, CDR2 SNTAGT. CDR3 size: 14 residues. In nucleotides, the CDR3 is TGTGCCAGCAGTCGAGGGGGGGGCGCAGATACGCAGTATTTT. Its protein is CASSRGGGADTQYF.

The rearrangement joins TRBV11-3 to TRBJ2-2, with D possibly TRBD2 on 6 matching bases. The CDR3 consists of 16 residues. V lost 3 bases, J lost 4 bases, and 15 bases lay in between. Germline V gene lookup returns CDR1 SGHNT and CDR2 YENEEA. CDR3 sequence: CASSLEGGRATGELFF. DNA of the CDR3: TGTGCCAGCAGCTTGGAGGGCGGGCGGGCCACCGGGGAGCTGTTTTTT.

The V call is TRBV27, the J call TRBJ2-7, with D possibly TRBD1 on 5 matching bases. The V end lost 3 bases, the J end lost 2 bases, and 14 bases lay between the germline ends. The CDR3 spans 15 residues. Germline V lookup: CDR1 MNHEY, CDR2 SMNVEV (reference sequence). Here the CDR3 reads CASSLQTVGPYEQYF. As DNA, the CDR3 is TGTGCCAGCAGTTTGCAGACGGTGGGGCCCTACGAGCAGTACTTC.